One sample yielded the 15 T cell receptor beta chains listed below, sequenced in a study of T cell therapy after organ transplantation. Indicated time point: 20-29 weeks after completion of therapy. No cognate antigen is known for these TCRs. Some clones are missing from TCRdb's copy, which holds only in-frame ones; the method was immunoSEQ multiplex PCR. In the table there are some 17,000 clones, 65% to 90% of which are singletons. The specimen comprised CD8+ T cells from blood, sampled after autologous CMV-specific T cell therapy. Source of these receptors: a human patient who had received a solid organ transplant and had CMV disease. Some of the T cells may derive from the graft donor.

The genes are TRBV5-6 and TRBJ2-7, with TRBD1 matching over 9 bases. From germline, CDR1 is SGHDT and CDR2 YYEEEE. The V gene end was trimmed by 4 bases and the J gene end by 1 base; junction bases not matched to a gene: 6. The CDR3 is 15 residues long. This CDR3 reads CASSVRDRASYEQYF. CDR3 bases: TGTGCCAGCAGCGTCCGGGACAGGGCATCCTACGAGCAGTACTTC.

This clone is medium-sized (0.01 to 0.1%) in the sample. The chain links TRBV4-1 to TRBJ2-7, with D maybe TRBD1 (5 bases). Trimming shortened V by 1 base and J by 5 bases, and 12 bases separated the two germline ends. The germline V gene encodes CDR1 MGHRA and CDR2 YSYEKL. The CDR3 is 14 residues long. As DNA, the CDR3 is TGCGCCAGCAGCCAAGGACAGCGTCCGGACGAGCAGTACTTC. Amino acids: CASSQGQRPDEQYF.

V gene TRBV27 combines with J gene TRBJ2-2, with 8 nucleotides matching TRBD2. From germline, CDR1 is MNHEY and CDR2 SMNVEV (reference sequence). The CDR3 is 16 amino acids. V was clipped by 0 bases and J by 4 bases; unmatched bases: 4. The CDR3 region is CASSLSPGGLTGELFF. The CDR3 nucleotides read TGTGCCAGCAGTTTATCGCCGGGAGGGCTCACCGGGGAGCTGTTTTTT.

This CDR3 is CASRGTSGYTDTQYF. DNA of the CDR3: TGTGCCAGCAGGGGAACTAGCGGTTACACAGATACGCAGTATTTT. This chain links TRBV14 with TRBJ2-3; 8 bases are shared with TRBD2. Germline V lookup: CDR1 SGHDN, CDR2 FVKESK. The CDR3 spans 15 residues. Trimming at V came to 6 bases and at J to 2 bases, leaving 7 bases not matched to a gene.

The V and J genes are TRBV7-9 and TRBJ2-3; D is ambiguous. Per the germline V gene, CDR1 is SEHNR and CDR2 is FQNEAQ (reference sequence). This CDR3 comprises 15 residues. Trimming stripped 5 bases from V and 1 base from J, with 13 bases between. CDR3 residues: CASSPSGGRTDTQYF. The CDR3 DNA reads TGTGCCAGCAGCCCTAGTGGCGGACGCACAGATACGCAGTATTTT.

V usage is TRBV7-9 and J usage is TRBJ1-1, with D perhaps matching TRBD1 (5 bases). Trimming took 5 bases from V and 4 from J, leaving 14 bases between them. Germline values: CDR1 SEHNR, CDR2 FQNEAQ (reference sequence). This CDR3 has 14 residues. Here the CDR3 DNA reads TGTGCCAGCAGCCCAGTGTTGGGGACCACTGAAGCTTTCTTT. It encodes CASSPVLGTTEAFF.

V usage is TRBV6-5 and J usage is TRBJ2-1; 9 bases align to TRBD2. V was clipped by 7 bases and J by 10 bases; unmatched bases: 11. CDR1 and CDR2 from the germline V gene are MNHEY and SVGAGI. CDR3 length: 14 amino acids. CDR3 residues: CASNPGTSPREQFF. In DNA, the CDR3 is TGTGCCAGCAATCCCGGGACTAGCCCCCGGGAGCAGTTCTTC.

Sample share makes this clone medium-sized (0.01 to 0.1%). V usage is TRBV5-1 and J usage is TRBJ2-7; the D is unclear. CDR1 is SGHRS, CDR2 YFSETQ, per germline. The CDR3 is 16 amino acids. With 0 bases removed from V and 5 bases from J, the gap between germline ends came to 18 bases. In DNA form, the CDR3 reads TGCGCCAGCAGCTTGGGGTCTGGGTCGCAATTCGACGAGCAGTACTTC. Translating gives CASSLGSGSQFDEQYF.

The CDR3 nucleotides read TGTGCCAGCAGCTTAGATCACAGGGATCGGGGAGAGACCCAGTACTTC. This encodes CASSLDHRDRGETQYF. This chain uses TRBV11-2 with TRBJ2-5, with D perhaps matching TRBD1 (6 bases). Germline CDR1 and CDR2: SGHAT and FQNNGV. Trimming cost V 0 bases and J 4 bases, with 15 bases left between them. The CDR3 is 16 residues long.

This clone was seen once. This chain links TRBV30 with TRBJ1-1; 9 bases map to TRBD1. Germline CDR1 reads GTSNPN; CDR2 reads SVGIG (reference sequence). There are 13 residues in the CDR3. V dropped 3 bases and J dropped 4; count of bases not matched to a gene: 3. This CDR3 is CAWRSDRGTEAFF. The DNA of the CDR3 is TGTGCCTGGAGATCGGACAGGGGCACTGAAGCTTTCTTT.

The genes are TRBV6-4 and TRBJ1-1; the D gene is possibly TRBD1 (5 bases). Trimming left V 0 bases short and J 11 bases short, with 19 bases between. Per germline, CDR1 MRHNA and CDR2 SNTAGT. The CDR3 has 15 amino acids. CDR3 in DNA: TGTGCCAGCAGTGACTCGGAAGGCGGTGGGAAGGGGGCTTTCTTT. Translating gives CASSDSEGGGKGAFF.

This clone appeared a few times. The chain combines TRBV6-5 with TRBJ2-7; 10 nucleotides line up with TRBD2. Looked up from germline, CDR1 is MNHEY and CDR2 is SVGAGI. After removal of 5 bases from V and 0 bases from J, the junction contained 4 bases not matched to a gene. The CDR3 spans 15 residues. The CDR3: CASSILAGDSYEQYF. The CDR3 nucleotides are TGTGCCAGCAGTATCCTAGCGGGAGACTCCTACGAGCAGTACTTC.

The rearrangement joins TRBV2 to TRBJ2-3; D possibly matches TRBD1 or TRBD2 (6 bases each). The CDR3 is 16 residues long. V dropped 2 bases and J dropped 0 bases, with 12 bases sitting between them. Germline CDR1 reads SNHLY; CDR2 reads FYNNEI. The CDR3 DNA is TGTGCCAGCAGTGAATGGAGGGGGACGAGCACAGATACGCAGTATTTT. Its translation is CASSEWRGTSTDTQYF.

This clone is a singleton in its sample. The chain carries TRBV5-1 and TRBJ2-3; D ambiguous. The CDR3 has 12 residues. Trimming cost V 0 bases and J 6 bases, with 5 bases left between them. CDR1 SGHRS and CDR2 YFSETQ come from the germline V gene. CDR3 nucleotide sequence: TGCGCCAGCAGCTTGGGGTTGGATACGCAGTATTTT. Protein product: CASSLGLDTQYF.

A few counts support this clone. The rearrangement links TRBV5-6 to TRBJ2-7; a weak D match, TRBD2 (5 bases). With 2 bases removed from V and 4 bases from J, the gap between germline ends came to 13 bases. In germline, CDR1 is SGHDT, CDR2 YYEEEE. CDR3 size: 14 residues. The CDR3 protein is CASSFYRGIYEQYF. CDR3 sequence (DNA): TGTGCCAGCAGCTTTTATCGAGGGATATACGAGCAGTACTTC.